A selection of T cell receptor beta chains follows, all from one sample in a study of blood T cell repertoires in COVID-19. TCRdb's table, derived via immunoSEQ multiplex PCR, lists solely in-frame clones and lacks some. The repertoire holds over 120,000 clones, around 89% seen once, with around 2.9% in the top ten. Specimen: peripheral blood. The receptors here all came from a man aged 60-69 years with active or convalescent COVID-19. The conserved cysteine and the conserved F or W are not part of the CDR3 here. The order of the fields is J gene, V gene, CDR3 length, CDR3 protein.

TRBJ2-5 | TRBV12-3/TRBV12-4 | 11 | ASRTSRGTIQY
TRBJ1-4 | TRBV7-9 | 15 | ASSSRDSSATNEKLF
TRBJ1-1 | TRBV10-3 | 13 | AISGGGKVQTEAF
TRBJ2-7 | TRBV5-4 | 11 | ASSLAGVGEQY
TRBJ2-1 | TRBV20-1 | 9 | SATLSYIQF
TRBJ1-5 | TRBV2 | 14 | ASTSGQGVSNQPQH
TRBJ1-5 | TRBV29-1 | 14 | SVLTQQQGADQPQH
TRBJ2-5 | TRBV24-1 | 14 | ATSDLVTGPHETQY
TRBJ1-2 | TRBV5-4 | 12 | ASRLQGPNYGYT
TRBJ2-2 | TRBV28 | 15 | ASSAQITGRDTGELF
TRBJ1-5 | TRBV19 | 14 | ASSMGGAESNQPQH
TRBJ2-1 | TRBV6-5 | 12 | ASSYRRAYNEQF
TRBJ2-3 | TRBV4-3 | 12 | ASSPSGLADTQY
TRBJ2-2 | TRBV2 | 13 | ASSEAPPGSGELF
TRBJ1-1 | TRBV6-5 | 12 | AQGGQGGNTEAF
TRBJ2-3 | TRBV20-1 | 14 | SAIDETGRAGDTQY
TRBJ1-2 | TRBV9 | 11 | ASTALRGNGYT
TRBJ2-1 | TRBV7-3 | 15 | ASSLRPSGRSYNEQF
TRBJ1-1 | TRBV28 | 12 | ASSLGGQGMTAF
TRBJ1-5 | TRBV23-1 | 16 | ASSQSSPTGGWHQPQH
TRBJ2-7 | TRBV5-1 | 13 | ASSTELAGSYEQY
TRBJ1-3 | TRBV7-2 | 10 | ASSLSRVTIY
TRBJ2-7 | TRBV5-1 | 13 | ASSLTSGFSYEQY
TRBJ2-1 | TRBV7-9 | 11 | ASSLAGGNEQF
TRBJ2-3 | TRBV5-4 | 13 | ASSLGLAGEDTQY
TRBJ1-6 | TRBV7-2 | 13 | ASSLASSFNSPLH
TRBJ1-1 | TRBV15 | 11 | ATSRTGNTEAF
TRBJ1-1 | TRBV5-6 | 16 | ASSSLAGGFRMNTEAF
TRBJ1-2 | TRBV7-2 | 12 | ASSLFGTGDGYT
TRBJ1-2 | TRBV18 | 13 | ASSLNSGTNYGYT
TRBJ2-7 | TRBV5-5 | 15 | ASSLGTSISSAYEQY
TRBJ2-2 | TRBV11-2 | 15 | ASSSSVGATNTGELF
TRBJ2-7 | TRBV6-6 | 15 | ASSLTLVPGQPYEQY
TRBJ2-1 | TRBV28 | 13 | ASSPGSSGSYEQF
TRBJ2-5 | TRBV6-5 | 14 | ASSYSTQRGYETQY
TRBJ2-7 | TRBV14 | 17 | ASSGHPGQGISITYEQY